This is a list of T cell receptor beta chains from one sample in a study of shared clonotypes between healthy human individuals. TCRdb's table, derived via immunoSEQ multiplex PCR, lists solely in-frame clones and lacks some. The data show more than 550,000 clones, 72% seen once. The sample taken for sequencing was memory CD4+ T cells sorted from blood. The source is a woman between 25 and 40 years old in good health. The CDR3 runs from the conserved cysteine through the conserved F or W. Each record gives: V gene, clone size, J gene, CDR3 protein. Size is stated for part of the rows, as once, few or many counts, or as a class when the clone is expanded.

>TRBV7-9|.|TRBJ1-3
CASSLGAVGPGNTIYF
>TRBV11-2|.|TRBJ1-1
CASSKDGTVVNTEAFF
>TRBV5-1|few|TRBJ2-1
CASSPGLNEQFF
>TRBV6-1|once|TRBJ2-2
CATIWTAVTTGELFF
>TRBV29-1|.|TRBJ2-3
CSVRTSGRTDTQYF
>TRBV15|.|TRBJ2-4
CATSRDSGRAKNIQYF
>TRBV28|.|TRBJ1-2
CASRRGGSDYGYTF
>TRBV4-1|.|TRBJ2-3
CASSPGRGLAGGGGTDTQYF
>TRBV5-4|.|TRBJ1-4
CASRTSTTNEKLFF
>TRBV6-1|.|TRBJ1-1
CASRTQDTMNTEAFF
>TRBV4-2|.|TRBJ2-3
CASSQLASGRGSDTQYF
>TRBV28|.|TRBJ2-3
CASFPGGAGHTQYF
>TRBV19|.|TRBJ1-5
CASSRWELRGRYQPQHF
>TRBV25-1|.|TRBJ1-4
CASSESYIATNEKLFF
>TRBV18|.|TRBJ1-4
CASSPYTMGQGHEKLFF
>TRBV6-1|.|TRBJ2-3
CASSEVVAGGGDTQYF
>TRBV27|.|TRBJ2-7
CASFTPRGRPGPYEQYF
>TRBV28|once|TRBJ2-6
CASSFLQAGANVLTF
>TRBV6-5|.|TRBJ2-2
CASTPAADNTGELFF
>TRBV11-2|.|TRBJ1-1
CASSLSGGVRNTEAFF
>TRBV19|.|TRBJ1-2
CASSIVWARGYTF
>TRBV6-6|.|TRBJ2-7
CASSSPRDRYEQYF
>TRBV10-1|few|TRBJ2-1
CASSSSGRAYGNEQFF
>TRBV12-2|.|TRBJ2-3
CASRLLTSGKVPDTQYF
>TRBV2|.|TRBJ2-7
CASRLTVGYEQYF
>TRBV4-1|.|TRBJ1-1
CASSQVNSGEAFF
>TRBV11-2|.|TRBJ2-5
CASSLVSAETQYF
>TRBV19|.|TRBJ2-2
CASSLGLAGGITGELFF
>TRBV6-5|few|TRBJ1-4
CASSPPGQGRKLFF
>TRBV14|once|TRBJ2-5
CASSQRTSGRLITQETQYF
>TRBV11-3|.|TRBJ2-1
CASSSLAELGEQFF
>TRBV18|.|TRBJ2-1
CASSPSTGTNTNYNEQFF
>TRBV7-6|.|TRBJ2-1
CASSVGTRNNEQFF
>TRBV15|.|TRBJ1-4
CATSRDYGTVNEKLFF
>TRBV11-2|.|TRBJ1-1
CASSLPGMNTEAFF
>TRBV30|.|TRBJ2-7
CAWRGMDEQYF
>TRBV5-1|few|TRBJ2-7
CASSLEGTSGPGEQYF
>TRBV28|.|TRBJ1-1
CASSPFGTSKVAFF
>TRBV6-5|.|TRBJ1-5
CASSLQGSRGQPQHF
>TRBV7-6|.|TRBJ1-5
CASSLDVGGLNQPQHF
>TRBV9|.|TRBJ2-2
CASSWGQASRELFF
>TRBV28|many|TRBJ1-3
CASSLAGTGKGNTIYF
>TRBV7-8|.|TRBJ2-2
CASSPGGQGTGELFF
>TRBV5-1|.|TRBJ2-2
CASSPTGDTGELFF
>TRBV28|.|TRBJ2-7
CASTTGTSGRWSYEQYF
>TRBV5-1|.|TRBJ2-3
CARGLVTLPDTQYF
>TRBV2|.|TRBJ2-2
CASSVGRTGNTGELFF
>TRBV4-2|few|TRBJ2-1
CASSQAGTSGHNEQFF
>TRBV6-6|.|TRBJ1-1
CASSYSSQGVPEAFF
>TRBV10-2|many|TRBJ2-7
CASSADRNYEQYF
>TRBV5-1|.|TRBJ1-1
CASSETVNTEAFF
>TRBV5-6|.|TRBJ1-5
CASSSQEEPQHF
>TRBV2|.|TRBJ2-7
CASSQVVGSYEQYF
>TRBV7-8|.|TRBJ2-5
CASSWSGRRETQYF
>TRBV9|.|.
CASSVGGVAVEQYF
>TRBV6-1|.|TRBJ1-1
CAIHPLRATEAFF
>TRBV5-6|few|TRBJ1-3
CASTPRTSGNTIYF